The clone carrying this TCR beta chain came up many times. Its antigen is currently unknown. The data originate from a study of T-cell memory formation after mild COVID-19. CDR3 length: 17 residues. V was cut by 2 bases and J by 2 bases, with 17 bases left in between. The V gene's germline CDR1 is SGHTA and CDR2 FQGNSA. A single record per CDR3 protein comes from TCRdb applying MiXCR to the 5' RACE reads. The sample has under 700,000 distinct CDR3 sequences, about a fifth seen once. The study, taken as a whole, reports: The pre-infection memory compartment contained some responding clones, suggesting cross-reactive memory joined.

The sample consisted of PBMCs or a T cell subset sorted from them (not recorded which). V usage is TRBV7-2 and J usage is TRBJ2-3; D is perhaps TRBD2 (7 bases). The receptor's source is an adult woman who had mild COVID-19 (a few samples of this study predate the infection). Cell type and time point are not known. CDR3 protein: CASSLSTGGGATDTQYF. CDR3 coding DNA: TGTGCCAGCAGCTTAAGTACCGGCGGGGGCGCCACAGATACGCAGTATTTT.